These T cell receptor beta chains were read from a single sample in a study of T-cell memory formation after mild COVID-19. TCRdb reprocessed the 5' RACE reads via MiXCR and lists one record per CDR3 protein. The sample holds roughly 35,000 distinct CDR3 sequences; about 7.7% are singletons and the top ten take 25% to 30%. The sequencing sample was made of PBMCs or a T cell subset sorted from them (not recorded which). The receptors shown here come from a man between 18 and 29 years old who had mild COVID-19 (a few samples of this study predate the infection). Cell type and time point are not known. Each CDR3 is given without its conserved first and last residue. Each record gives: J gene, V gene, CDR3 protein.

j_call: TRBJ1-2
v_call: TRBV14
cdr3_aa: ASSRDTNYGYT

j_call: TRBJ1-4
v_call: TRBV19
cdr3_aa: ASKEGRRLF

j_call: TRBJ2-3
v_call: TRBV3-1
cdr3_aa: ASSQSGLFTDTQY

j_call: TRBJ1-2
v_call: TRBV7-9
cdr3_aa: ASSLELVGYGYT

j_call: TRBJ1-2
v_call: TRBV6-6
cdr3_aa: ASSYSYRDDYGYT

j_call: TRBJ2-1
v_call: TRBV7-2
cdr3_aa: ASSPTAKRYNEQF

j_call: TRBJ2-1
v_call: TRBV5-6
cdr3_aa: ASSLGPSSYNEQF

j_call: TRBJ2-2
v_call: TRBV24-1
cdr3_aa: ATSSTPGGQNTGELF

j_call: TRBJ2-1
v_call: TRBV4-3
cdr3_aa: ASSQGRAPNEQF

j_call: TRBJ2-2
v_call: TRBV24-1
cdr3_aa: ATSEAGGDTGELF

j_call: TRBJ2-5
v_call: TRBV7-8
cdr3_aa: ASNPTGEGETQY

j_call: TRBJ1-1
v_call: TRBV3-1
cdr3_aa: ASSRRGGQAF

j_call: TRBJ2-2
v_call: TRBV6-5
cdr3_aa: ASTSAGKTGELF

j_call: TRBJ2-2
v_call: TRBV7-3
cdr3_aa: ASSPTTNINTGELF

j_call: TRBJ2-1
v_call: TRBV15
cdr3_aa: ATSGGLAGRSNSEQF

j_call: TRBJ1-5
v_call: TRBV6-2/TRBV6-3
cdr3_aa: ASSQWVNQPQH

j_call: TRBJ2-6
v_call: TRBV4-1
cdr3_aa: ASTQRRVGPNVLT

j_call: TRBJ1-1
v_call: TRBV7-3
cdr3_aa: ASSARTGEAF

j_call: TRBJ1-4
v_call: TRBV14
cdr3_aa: ASSVGTGGEKLF

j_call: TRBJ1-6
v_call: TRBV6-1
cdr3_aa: ASILGRSNSPLH

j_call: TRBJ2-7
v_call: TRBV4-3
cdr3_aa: ASSRSGTPSYEQY

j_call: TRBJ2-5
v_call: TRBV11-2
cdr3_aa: ASSWVQETQY

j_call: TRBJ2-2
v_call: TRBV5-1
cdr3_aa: ASSLDRPNTGELF

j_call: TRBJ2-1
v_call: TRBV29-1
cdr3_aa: SVVVPGGDEQF

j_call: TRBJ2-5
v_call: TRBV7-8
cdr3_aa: ASSLVGGMETQY

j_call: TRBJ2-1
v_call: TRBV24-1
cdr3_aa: ATSDSRPDPSSYNEQF

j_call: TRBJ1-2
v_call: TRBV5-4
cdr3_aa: ASSLGGQGAVGYT

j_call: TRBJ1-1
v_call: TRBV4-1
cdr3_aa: ASSGGKRGPPLRSTEAF

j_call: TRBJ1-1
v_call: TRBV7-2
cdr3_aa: ASSSQGRGLTEAF

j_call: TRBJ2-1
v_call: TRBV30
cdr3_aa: AWSHTTYNEQF

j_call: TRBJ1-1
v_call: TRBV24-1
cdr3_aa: ATSDTRSGNTEAF

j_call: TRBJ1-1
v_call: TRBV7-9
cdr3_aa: ASSPRTAMNTEAF